These T cell receptor beta chains were read from a single sample in a study of neurological immune-mediated disorders. MiXCR, run by TCRdb on the 5' RACE reads, gives a single entry per CDR3 protein. The profile shows approximately 77,000 distinct CDR3 sequences, roughly 9% of them singletons. Sequenced material: PBMCs. The receptors shown here come from a man aged 45-60 years in good health. Each CDR3 is given with its conserved first and last residue. The D gene is left open where the match is weak. Not all rows give a size; the values are once, few, many and, for expanded clones, a class.

TRBJ1-1 - many TRBV5-1 TGCGCCAGCAGCACATCACAGGCGTTGAACACTGAAGCTTTCTTT CASSTSQALNTEAFF
TRBJ1-2 - many TRBV6-5 TGTGCCAGCAGTTACATGACGGGGAGCTATGGCTACACCTTC CASSYMTGSYGYTF
TRBJ2-2 TRBD1 many TRBV15 TGTGCCACCAGCAGAGACCGGGACAGGACCACCGGGGAGCTGTTTTTT CATSRDRDRTTGELFF
TRBJ1-5 TRBD1 many TRBV9 TGTGCCAGCAGCGCCGGATATGACAGGGGCAATCAGCCCCAGCATTTT CASSAGYDRGNQPQHF
TRBJ2-1 TRBD1 many TRBV4-1 TGCGCCAGCAGCCGCGCCGACAGGGAATCCTACAATGAGCAGTTCTTC CASSRADRESYNEQFF
TRBJ2-3 TRBD1 many TRBV5-1 TGCGCCAGCAGCGCGGGACAGGGATTCACAGATACGCAGTATTTT CASSAGQGFTDTQYF
TRBJ1-6 - - TRBV3-1 TGTGCCAGCAGCCAAGGAAGGGCCATACACGATTCACCCCTCCACTTT CASSQGRAIHDSPLHF
TRBJ2-7 - many TRBV5-1 TGCGCCAGCAGCTTGCCCAACACCTACGAGCAGTACTTC CASSLPNTYEQYF
TRBJ2-1 TRBD2 - TRBV27 TGTGCCAGCAGTTTATCTTCTCTAGCGGCCTACAATGAGCAGTTCTTC CASSLSSLAAYNEQFF
TRBJ2-3 TRBD2 many TRBV5-1 TGCGCCAGCAGCTTCCAGCGGGGGGCAGATACGCAGTATTTT CASSFQRGADTQYF
TRBJ2-1 - many TRBV19 TGTGCCACCGCAGCGGAGCCCTACAATGAGCAGTTCTTC CATAAEPYNEQFF
TRBJ2-2 - many TRBV9 TGTGCCAGCAGCGTAGCGGACCTCTCCACCGGGGAGCTGTTTTTT CASSVADLSTGELFF
TRBJ1-3 TRBD1 many TRBV20-1 TGCAGTGCTAGTTTATACAGGGGGCAAGGAAACACCATATATTTT CSASLYRGQGNTIYF
TRBJ1-2 TRBD1 many TRBV20-1 TGCAGTGCTGAAATTGCAGGGGGCGCCAACTATGGCTACACCTTC CSAEIAGGANYGYTF
TRBJ1-1 - many TRBV5-1 TGCGCCAGCAGCTTGGCCCCTACGAACACTGAAGCTTTCTTT CASSLAPTNTEAFF
TRBJ1-2 - many TRBV24-1 TGTGCCACCAGTGATATGGAAGGCTACACCTTC CATSDMEGYTF
TRBJ2-7 TRBD2 many TRBV5-1 TGCGCCAGCAGCTTGGAACTAGCGGGTAAATACGAGCAGTACTTC CASSLELAGKYEQYF
TRBJ2-3 - many TRBV6-5 TGTGCCAGCAGTTTAACCCCGGCCGGAGATACGCAGTATTTT CASSLTPAGDTQYF
TRBJ2-3 TRBD2 many TRBV7-2 TGTGCCAGCAGCTTATTGACTAGCGCGCGCGTGGCAGATACGCAGTATTTT CASSLLTSARVADTQYF
TRBJ1-2 - many TRBV12-3/TRBV12-4 TGTGCCAGCAGTTACCCACAGGGAAACAATGGCTACACCTTC CASSYPQGNNGYTF
TRBJ2-1 - many TRBV28 TGTGCCAGCAGTTTAGGGGGCAGGGGGACTAACAATGAGCAGTTCTTC CASSLGGRGTNNEQFF
TRBJ1-1 - many TRBV29-1 TGCAGCGTTGAGAGACAAACGAACACTGAAGCTTTCTTT CSVERQTNTEAFF
TRBJ2-5 TRBD1 few TRBV19 TGTGCCAGTAGTCGCTACAGGGGATCGGGAAAAGAGACCCAGTACTTC CASSRYRGSGKETQYF
TRBJ2-1 - many TRBV24-1 TGTGCCACCAGTGATTTGGAGGACATTTACAATGAGCAGTTCTTC CATSDLEDIYNEQFF
TRBJ2-7 TRBD1 - TRBV25-1 TGTGCCAGCAGTGGAGACAGGGTATCCTACGAGCAGTACTTC CASSGDRVSYEQYF
TRBJ1-4 - many TRBV5-1 TGCGCCAGCAGCTTATGGGGGACTAATGAAAAACTGTTTTTT CASSLWGTNEKLFF
TRBJ2-3 TRBD2 many TRBV7-2 TGTGCCAGCAGCCCGGGACTAGCGGGAGTTTTACGAAGCACAGATACGCAGTATTTT CASSPGLAGVLRSTDTQYF
TRBJ2-7 TRBD2 once TRBV30 TGTGCCTGGCGCCGTACTAGCGGGGGAGGGGAGAAGTACTTC CAWRRTSGGGEKYF
TRBJ2-6 TRBD2 many TRBV6-5 TGTGCCAGCAGTCTGACTAGCGGGAGATCTGGGGCCAACGTCCTGACTTTC CASSLTSGRSGANVLTF
TRBJ2-2 - many TRBV7-2 TGTGCCAGCAGCTTAATACGGGGCAGCAACACCGGGGAGCTGTTTTTT CASSLIRGSNTGELFF
TRBJ1-1 - many TRBV4-2 TGTGCCAGCAGCCAAGATTCGAACCCGGCGACTGAAGCTTTCTTT CASSQDSNPATEAFF
TRBJ1-3 - few TRBV6-1 TGTGCCAGCTCCACGGGGAACTCTGGAAACACCATATATTTT CASSTGNSGNTIYF
TRBJ2-5 - many TRBV18 TGTGCCAGCTCACCACCGGTTAAATCGGAGACCCAGTACTTC CASSPPVKSETQYF
TRBJ1-2 TRBD1 many TRBV12-3/TRBV12-4 TGTGCCAGCGTGGGACAGGCGAATAACTATGGCTACACCTTC CASVGQANNYGYTF
TRBJ2-3 TRBD1 - TRBV5-1 TGCGCCAGCAGCTTCCAGACAGGGGAGTCAGATACGCAGTATTTT CASSFQTGESDTQYF
TRBJ2-5 - many TRBV28 TGTGCCAGCAGTTTGTGGGGTGGCAGGGTGAAGGTAGAGGAGACCCAGTACTTC CASSLWGGRVKVEETQYF
TRBJ2-1 TRBD2 many TRBV11-3 TGTGCCAGCAGCTCCCGGACTAGCGGGGGGGCGGTCCACAATGAGCAGTTCTTC CASSSRTSGGAVHNEQFF
TRBJ1-2 TRBD1 many TRBV7-9 TGTGCCAGCAGCTCCGGGACAGTCTATGGCTACACCTTC CASSSGTVYGYTF
TRBJ1-1 - many TRBV5-5 TGTGCCAGCAGCTTCACCGGGACCGTGAACACTGAAGCTTTCTTT CASSFTGTVNTEAFF
TRBJ2-3 TRBD2 many TRBV7-2 TGTGCCAGCAGCACCCCACCGGGACTAGCCCCAGATACGCAGTATTTT CASSTPPGLAPDTQYF
TRBJ2-2 - many TRBV4-1 TGCGCCAGCAGCCAGAACACCGGGACCCCCACCGGGGAGCTGTTTTTT CASSQNTGTPTGELFF
TRBJ2-1 - many TRBV5-1 TGCGCCAGCAGCTTGGCCGGAACGGTTGAGCAGTTCTTC CASSLAGTVEQFF
TRBJ2-7 - many TRBV20-1 TGCAGTGCTAGACAAACCGGGACGGGGAACTACGAGCAGTACTTC CSARQTGTGNYEQYF
TRBJ2-5 TRBD2 many TRBV5-1 TGCGCCAGCGGGCCAGCGGGGGGACAAGAGACCCAGTACTTC CASGPAGGQETQYF
TRBJ2-2 - - TRBV7-9 TGTGCCAGCACCACCGGCACGGGGGGCGCGACCGGGGAGCTGTTTTTT CASTTGTGGATGELFF
TRBJ1-5 - few TRBV29-1 TGCAGCGTCACTACCGCTGGAGGGTCCCATCAGCCCCAGCATTTT CSVTTAGGSHQPQHF
TRBJ2-1 - - TRBV7-9 - CASSFYICSGADNEQFF